This T cell receptor (beta chain) comes out of a study of molecular identifiers for immune sequencing clone quantification. Overall study results and limits: Because of identical TCR molecules sharing a barcode, sizes of highly expanded clones could be underestimated. The study found clones above 20 RNA copies held over 99% of effector molecules and under 1% in naive cells.

Details on this clonotype: Its antigen is undetermined. Possible read error: a much larger clone is one base away.

This CDR3 is built from 14 residues. The germline gives CDR1 SGHVS, CDR2 FNYEAQ. Each library that profiled naive CD8 cells came from approximately 20,000 to 1,000,000 sorted cells with 10%, 30% or 50% RNA. Library preparation followed earlier protocols using designated TCR primers. MiXCR, run by TCRdb on the PCR reads, gives a single entry per CDR3 protein. This table holds over 90,000 distinct CDR3 sequences, about a third found once. This receptor was obtained from a human donor in good health. Some libraries in this study had Jurkat cell RNA spiked in. The sample consisted of naive CD8+ T cells from blood, with Jurkat cell RNA spiked in. Subset indicated: FACS-sorted CD8+CD4-CCR7+CD45RA+ naive T cells. The rearrangement uses TRBV7-6 and TRBJ2-5; D unclear. CDR3 sequence (DNA): TGTTCCAGCAGCTTAGAGGCCAGAAAAGAGACCCAGTACTTC. Its protein is CSSSLEARKETQYF.